One and the same sample provided the 27 T cell receptor beta chains below, sequenced in a study of beta chain features in type 1 diabetes. Investigators reverse transcribed all isolated RNA, so they sequenced expressed TCRB transcripts. Sequencing was performed with immunoSEQ multiplex PCR; in TCRdb, only in-frame clones are kept and a portion is missing. The data show some 150,000 clones, 8.5% to 14% seen once. The source material was central memory CD4+ T cells from blood. All receptors come from a man younger than 30 in good health.

This clone was seen more than once but under ten times. The same CDR3 can be traced to other DNA sequences in this sample. The V call is TRBV28, the J call TRBJ1-1; D gene ambiguous. The CDR3 runs to 12 residues. The germline V gene encodes CDR1 MDHEN and CDR2 SYDVKM. V was pared by 5 bases and J by 4 bases, with 8 bases between. CDR3 protein: CASSLQSTEAFF. CDR3 bases: TGTGCCAGCAGTCTCCAAAGCACTGAAGCTTTCTTT.

Only a few counts were recorded for this clone. V is TRBV30 and J is TRBJ2-3; the D is unclear. CDR3 length: 12 amino acids. Per the germline V gene, CDR1 is GTSNPN and CDR2 is SVGIG (reference sequence). V was pared by 7 bases and J by 7 bases, with 15 bases between. CDR3 nucleotides: TGTGCCTCCCCTGGGCCCACCTATACGCAGTATTTT. Translating gives CASPGPTYTQYF.

This clone turned up a few times. The V gene is TRBV7-3, the J gene TRBJ2-1; the D is unclear. Germline V lookup: CDR1 SGHTA, CDR2 FQGTGA. Trimming removed 2 bases from V and 5 bases from J, with 7 bases in between. The CDR3 has 13 residues. The CDR3 region is CASSLGKNNEQFF. Here the CDR3 DNA reads TGTGCCAGCAGCTTAGGGAAGAACAATGAGCAGTTCTTC. Looking up the rest from reference TRBV7-3 and TRBJ2-1 gives the full variable domain: GAGVSQTPSNKVTEKGKYVELRCDPISGHTALYWYRQSLGQGPEFLIYFQGTGAADDSGLPNDRFFAVRPEGSVSTLKIQRTERGDSAVYLCASSLGKNNEQFFGPGTRLTVL.

This chain joins TRBV20-1 and TRBJ2-7; D gene uncertain. In germline, CDR1 is DFQATT, CDR2 SNEGSKA (reference sequence). This CDR3 has 11 residues. V gave up 5 bases and J gave up 7 bases, with 12 bases separating them. The DNA of the CDR3 is TGCAGTGCTCGGCGTTTCGAGGAGCAGTACTTC. As protein: CSARRFEEQYF.

The chain combines TRBV4-2 with TRBJ2-1, with 7 bases fitting TRBD2. V lost 0 bases and J lost 8; bases outside the gene matches: 7. The CDR3 covers 15 residues. Germline V gene sequence: CDR1 LGHNA, CDR2 YNFKEQ. CDR3: CASSQDRTSLDEQFF. In DNA form, the CDR3 reads TGTGCCAGCAGCCAAGATAGGACTAGTCTCGATGAGCAGTTCTTC.

The rearrangement joins TRBV7-8 to TRBJ1-2; 7 nucleotides match TRBD1. This CDR3 has 13 residues. With 5 bases clipped from V and 8 bases from J, the junction kept 8 bases outside the gene matches. Germline V CDR1 and CDR2: SGHVS, FQNEAQ. For the CDR3, the DNA is TGTGCCAGCAGCCCTTACCGACAGGGAGGCTACACCTTC. Translating it yields CASSPYRQGGYTF.

The CDR3 sequence is CASSMVGNQPQHF. The CDR3, as DNA: TGTGCCAGTAGTATGGTGGGCAATCAGCCCCAGCATTTT. The chain has TRBV19 and TRBJ1-5; D uncertain. V was clipped by 3 bases and J by 2 bases, with 5 bases between them. CDR1 and CDR2 from the germline V gene are LNHDA and SQIVND (reference sequence). The CDR3 is 13 amino acids.

This clone occurred a few times. V and J are TRBV6-5 and TRBJ2-5; 9 bases are a match to TRBD1. The J segment lost 3 bases and the V segment lost 7 bases, leaving 9 bases of the junction unmatched. The CDR3 runs 15 residues. The germline V gene has CDR1 MNHEY and CDR2 SVGAGI. The CDR3, as DNA: TGTGCCAGCATTTCCTCCGGGACAGGGAAAGAGACCCAGTACTTC. This sequence encodes CASISSGTGKETQYF.

This clone was seen once. V gene TRBV9 combines with J gene TRBJ1-2; D gene unclear. Germline V gene lookup returns CDR1 SGDLS and CDR2 YYNGEE. Trimming pared 3 bases from V and 8 bases from J, leaving 8 bases between. This CDR3 comprises 11 residues. The CDR3 protein is CASSGRGGYTF. The CDR3 DNA reads as TGTGCCAGCAGCGGCCGAGGAGGCTACACCTTC.

The V call is TRBV28, the J call TRBJ1-2, with D possibly matching TRBD1 (5 bases). The V and J ends lost 1 base and 6 bases respectively, with 15 bases between them. The length of the CDR3 is 15 residues. The germline V gene has CDR1 MDHEN and CDR2 SYDVKM. The CDR3 spells CASSLSEVRANGYTF. CDR3 nucleotide sequence: TGTGCCAGCAGTTTATCAGAAGTCAGGGCAAATGGCTACACCTTC.

In its sample, this clone was seen a few times. This rearrangement joins TRBV5-1 to TRBJ1-4; a weak D match, TRBD1 (6 bases). CDR1 is SGHRS, CDR2 YFSETQ, per germline. V lost 7 bases and J lost 0, with 13 bases in between. There are 15 residues in the CDR3. The DNA of the CDR3 is TGCGCCAGCGCGCCCGGACAGACAACTAATGAAAAACTGTTTTTT. Encoded protein: CASAPGQTTNEKLFF.

The V call is TRBV4-2, the J call TRBJ2-5; 7 nucleotides agree with TRBD1. Per germline, CDR1 LGHNA and CDR2 YNFKEQ. V trimming: 1 base; J trimming: 5 bases; junction bases outside the gene matches: 10. The CDR3 sequence is 16 residues long. DNA for the CDR3: TGTGCCAGCAGCCAAGGGACACAGGGGATCGGGGAGACCCAGTACTTC. Protein: CASSQGTQGIGETQYF.

This clone appeared a few times. This chain joins TRBV2 and TRBJ2-3; 8 bases line up with TRBD2. With V trimmed by 3 bases and J by 5 bases, 7 bases remained unmatched. This CDR3 contains 15 residues. Germline V lookup: CDR1 SNHLY, CDR2 FYNNEI. The CDR3 nucleotides are TGTGCCAGCAGTGACCAGCGGGGGCCGGGAGATACGCAGTATTTT. Residues: CASSDQRGPGDTQYF.

In its sample, this clone was seen a few times. The DNA for the CDR3 is TGTGCCAGCAGCGTCCGGACAGGGGAAAATGAAAAACTGTTTTTT. Its translation is CASSVRTGENEKLFF. This rearrangement joins TRBV9 to TRBJ1-4; 9 nucleotides match TRBD1. The CDR3 consists of 15 residues. After removal of 2 bases from V and 5 bases from J, the junction contained 4 bases not matched to a gene. Looked up from germline, CDR1 is SGDLS and CDR2 is YYNGEE.

This clone came up a few times. The chain carries TRBV19 and TRBJ2-1; 13 bases map to TRBD2. J was trimmed by 4 bases and V by 4 bases; bases with no gene match: 1. Germline V gene data show CDR1 as LNHDA and CDR2 as SQIVND (reference sequence). This CDR3 contains 15 residues. The CDR3, as DNA: TGTGCCAGTAGTAAACTAGCGGGAGGGTACAATGAGCAGTTCTTC. Translation gives CASSKLAGGYNEQFF.

This clone was detected only a few times. The rearrangement joins TRBV29-1 to TRBJ2-5, with TRBD2 matching 7 bases. J lost 5 bases, V lost 7 bases, and 16 bases had no gene match. Germline CDR1 SQVTM, CDR2 ANQGSEA. The CDR3 has 15 residues. CDR3 in amino acids: CSAPSASGRSETQYF. The CDR3 region has the DNA TGCAGCGCTCCCAGTGCTAGCGGAAGGAGTGAGACCCAGTACTTC.

This rearrangement joins TRBV13 to TRBJ1-1, with D tentatively TRBD1 (5 bases). The length of the CDR3 is 17 residues. V lost 4 bases and J lost 1, with 19 bases in between. Germline V gene sequence: CDR1 PRHDT, CDR2 FYEKMQ (reference sequence). CDR3 nucleotides: TGTGCCAGCAGCTCCACCCTTACTAGAACAGGGAACACTGAAGCTTTCTTT. It encodes CASSSTLTRTGNTEAFF.

The chain uses TRBV2 and TRBJ1-5, with a weak D call TRBD1 (6 bases). Looked up from germline, CDR1 is SNHLY and CDR2 is FYNNEI. With 5 bases removed from V and 2 bases from J, the gap between germline ends came to 13 bases. CDR3 length: 15 amino acids. The DNA for the CDR3 is TGTGCCAGCAGTTCACAGGGCCGCGGCAATCAGCCCCAGCATTTT. As protein: CASSSQGRGNQPQHF. Together with reference TRBV2 and TRBJ1-5, the CDR3 gives the full variable domain: EPEVTQTPSHQVTQMGQEVILRCVPISNHLYFYWYRQILGQKVEFLVSFYNNEISEKSEIFDDQFSVERPDGSNFTLKIRSTKLEDSAMYFCASSSQGRGNQPQHFGDGTRLSIL.

This clone was counted a few times. The chain uses TRBV7-2 and TRBJ2-1; unclear D gene. There are 12 residues in the CDR3. Germline CDR1 SGHTA, CDR2 FQGNSA. V was pared by 5 bases and J by 9 bases, with 11 bases between. The CDR3 reads CASSRTMLEQFF. The CDR3 DNA sequence: TGTGCCAGCAGCCGTACTATGCTTGAGCAGTTCTTC.

The table lists this clone with a count of one. This chain joins TRBV4-2 and TRBJ2-7; D possibly uses TRBD1 or TRBD2 (6 bases each). Germline CDR1 and CDR2: LGHNA and YNFKEQ. V dropped 6 bases and J dropped 3 bases, with 18 bases sitting between them. The CDR3 spans 15 residues. This chain's CDR3 is CASRVGGTAGYEQYF. CDR3 nucleotide sequence: TGTGCCAGCAGGGTAGGGGGGACGGCGGGCTACGAGCAGTACTTC.

The sample holds a few counts of this clone. V is TRBV5-6 and J is TRBJ2-3; no firm D call. This CDR3 comprises 15 residues. Trimming cost V 0 bases and J 0 bases, with 8 bases left between them. Per germline, CDR1 SGHDT and CDR2 YYEEEE. CDR3 DNA sequence: TGTGCCAGCAGCTTGGGTCCGTCTAGCACAGATACGCAGTATTTT. As protein: CASSLGPSSTDTQYF.

This clone was seen a handful of times. This chain joins TRBV9 and TRBJ2-1; 15 bases are shared with TRBD2. Germline trimming cut 4 bases from V and 8 bases from J; bases unmatched to any gene: 13. The CDR3 totals 18 residues. Germline assignment: CDR1 SGDLS and CDR2 YYNGEE. CDR3 sequence reads: CASSPRRTSGREYYEQFF. CDR3 DNA: TGTGCCAGCAGCCCTCGACGGACTAGCGGGAGGGAGTATTATGAGCAGTTCTTC. The variable domain in full, with the rest retrieved from reference TRBV9 and TRBJ2-1, is DSGVTQTPKHLITATGQRVTLRCSPRSGDLSVYWYQQSLDQGLQFLIQYYNGEERAKGNILERFSAQQFPDLHSELNLSSLELGDSALYFCASSPRRTSGREYYEQFFGPGTRLTVL.

This clone was seen only a few times. V is TRBV2 and J is TRBJ1-1, with D possibly TRBD1 on 5 matching bases. This CDR3 region has 12 residues. The V gene's germline CDR1 is SNHLY and CDR2 FYNNEI. Trimming removed 6 bases from V and 6 bases from J, with 11 bases in between. In DNA form, the CDR3 reads TGTGCCAGCAGAGGGGATTCGGCTGAAGCTTTCTTT. Protein product: CASRGDSAEAFF.

The CDR3 loop reads CASSAHLRGGETQYF. CDR3 nucleotides: TGTGCCAGCAGCGCACATTTACGAGGGGGAGAGACCCAGTACTTC. V usage is TRBV9 and J usage is TRBJ2-5; a possible D gene is TRBD1 (6 bases). Germline CDR1 is SGDLS and CDR2 is YYNGEE. V was cut by 3 bases and J by 4 bases, with 16 bases left in between. The CDR3 has 15 amino acids.

This clone was counted a few times. This chain uses TRBV28 with TRBJ2-3, with D perhaps assigned TRBD1 or TRBD2 (5 bases each). Germline CDR1 and CDR2: MDHEN and SYDVKM. The length of the CDR3 is 16 residues. The germline V and J ends were trimmed by 6 bases and 6 bases, with 22 bases remaining between them. The DNA of the CDR3 is TGTGCCAGCAGAGTTTTGAGGGGAGACGGGCAGGATACGCAGTATTTT. Protein sequence: CASRVLRGDGQDTQYF.

V gene TRBV11-2 combines with J gene TRBJ2-7, with D unresolved. Per the germline V gene, CDR1 is SGHAT and CDR2 is FQNNGV. This CDR3 has 13 residues. V was trimmed by 5 bases and J by 3 bases, leaving 11 bases between them. CDR3 DNA sequence: TGTGCCAGCAGCCTGAATCCCCGCTACGAGCAGTACTTC. Translated: CASSLNPRYEQYF.

This chain connects TRBV7-9 to TRBJ2-3; D perhaps matches TRBD1 (5 bases). The germline gives CDR1 SEHNR, CDR2 FQNEAQ (reference sequence). This CDR3 has 14 amino acids. Trimming took 5 bases from V and 4 from J, leaving 13 bases between them. The CDR3 sequence: CASSAQGMPDTQYF. CDR3 DNA sequence: TGTGCCAGCAGCGCCCAGGGCATGCCAGATACGCAGTATTTT.